These 9 T cell receptor beta chains originate from one sample sequenced in a study of TIL therapy for anti-PD-1-resistant metastatic lung cancer (dated by TCRdb to about 2021). TCR beta CDR3 regions were amplified from genomic DNA by bias-controlled multiplex PCR with the immunoSEQ v3 hsTCRB kit. The table comes from immuneACCESS by way of TCRdb, which keeps in-frame sequences with V and J called. Part of the clones is missing from these tables; in studies checked, under half for an unresolved V gene and the rest for unknown reasons. This sample lists roughly 60,000 clones; around 67% were detected once. The ten biggest clones cover 1.5% to 2% of the sample. The time point label for this specimen denotes: pre-treatment sample, taken before nivolumab and TIL therapy. Sequences were derived from blood, sampled at baseline. The origin of the receptors is a person aged 25 to 85 with non-small cell lung cancer.

This rearrangement joins TRBV10-1 to TRBJ2-1; tentatively, D is TRBD1 (5 bases). The ends were cut back, 4 bases at V and 12 bases at J, with 13 bases in the middle. The germline V gene has CDR1 WNHNN and CDR2 SYGVQD (reference sequence). CDR3 length: 12 amino acids. CDR3 loop: CASSASGSMQFF. The CDR3 bases are TGCGCCAGCAGTGCCTCAGGGTCTATGCAGTTCTTC.

This clone appeared a single time. The CDR3 region has the DNA TGTGCCAGCAGCTTAGTTCCAGAGAACACTGAAGCTTTCTTT. Translated, it gives CASSLVPENTEAFF. The rearrangement links TRBV7-8 to TRBJ1-1, with unresolved D. Germline V gene data show CDR1 as SGHVS and CDR2 as FQNEAQ. The CDR3 is 14 residues long. V lost 1 base, J lost 1 base, and 7 bases lay in between.

This chain joins TRBV5-1 and TRBJ2-5, with 10 bases fitting TRBD2. V shed 0 bases, J shed 5 bases, and the junction held 7 bases outside the gene matches. This CDR3 region has 16 residues. Germline loops: CDR1 SGHRS, CDR2 YFSETQ. CDR3 DNA: TGCGCCAGCAGCTTGGCTAGCGGGGGCCCTCAGGAGACCCAGTACTTC. Translated: CASSLASGGPQETQYF.

V usage is TRBV5-1 and J usage is TRBJ1-2; D is possibly TRBD1 (5 bases). In germline, CDR1 is SGHRS, CDR2 YFSETQ. V lost 2 bases, J lost 5 bases, and 19 bases lay in between. The CDR3 loop spans 16 amino acids. CDR3 residues: CASSLSSTVTLYGYTF. The CDR3 DNA reads TGCGCCAGCAGCTTATCCTCGACAGTAACTCTATATGGCTACACCTTC. Based on the CDR3 plus reference TRBV5-1 and TRBJ1-2, the full variable domain is KAGVTQTPRYLIKTRGQQVTLSCSPISGHRSVSWYQQTPGQGLQFLFEYFSETQRNKGNFPGRFSGRQFSNSRSEMNVSTLELGDSALYLCASSLSSTVTLYGYTFGSGTRLTVV.

The V call is TRBV7-3, the J call TRBJ1-2, with D uncertain. CDR3 length: 14 residues. Germline CDR1 reads SGHTA; CDR2 reads FQGTGA. V lost 1 base and J 3 bases, leaving 9 bases between the germline ends. The CDR3, as DNA: TGTGCCAGCAGCTTAATAGGGCCAGACTATGGCTACACCTTC. It encodes CASSLIGPDYGYTF.

This rearrangement joins TRBV4-2 to TRBJ2-7; a possible D gene is TRBD2 (6 bases). Per the germline V gene, CDR1 is LGHNA and CDR2 is YNFKEQ. Trimming shortened V by 4 bases and J by 6 bases, and 19 bases separated the two germline ends. This CDR3 region has 15 residues. The CDR3 bases are TGTGCCAGCAGCCCCTTGGCGGGGACGAATGGCGAGCAGTACTTC. Residues: CASSPLAGTNGEQYF.

CDR3 sequence reads: CASSPQGAHEQYF. CDR3 nucleotides: TGTGCCAGCAGCCCACAGGGGGCCCACGAGCAGTACTTC. The chain employs TRBV7-9 and TRBJ2-7; 9 nucleotides align to TRBD1. Germline lookup yields CDR1 SEHNR and CDR2 FQNEAQ (reference sequence). V lost 5 bases and J lost 5; bases outside the gene matches: 4. This CDR3 has 13 residues.

This chain joins TRBV5-4 and TRBJ1-1; tentative D call: TRBD1 (6 bases). The V end lost 0 bases, the J end lost 7 bases, and 10 bases lay between the germline ends. The CDR3 totals 13 residues. From germline, CDR1 is SGHNT and CDR2 YYREEE (reference sequence). DNA for the CDR3: TGTGCCAGCAGCTTGGAAGCAGGGGTTGAAGCTTTCTTT. Translating gives CASSLEAGVEAFF.

This clone has a handful of counts. The chain couples TRBV4-2 to TRBJ2-1; no clear D gene. In germline, CDR1 is LGHNA, CDR2 YNFKEQ. This CDR3 region has 14 residues. V lost 0 bases to trimming and J lost 3 bases, with 6 bases between them. The CDR3 DNA sequence: TGTGCCAGCAGCCAAGATGGCAACTACAATGAGCAGTTCTTC. Encoded protein: CASSQDGNYNEQFF.